These 15 T cell receptor beta chains were all obtained from the same sample, sequenced in a study of cytomegalovirus exposure and HLA in healthy donors. PCR amplification relied on 60 Vbeta primers (plus 13 Jbeta primers). Clones were read by immunoSEQ multiplex PCR, and TCRdb kept only the in-frame ones, dropping some. Of about 110,000 clones detected, roughly 82% appear once; the ten largest clones hold approximately 2.6%. The sequenced sample was PBMCs. Receptor source: a man aged 30-40 years in good health and CMV-seropositive.

The chain uses TRBV6-5 and TRBJ1-2; D perhaps matches TRBD1 (6 bases). Per the germline V gene, CDR1 is MNHEY and CDR2 is SVGAGI. The CDR3 spans 13 residues. Trimming left V 6 bases short and J 8 bases short, with 16 bases between. DNA of the CDR3: TGTGCCAGCAGAGCAGGGGTTTGGGACGGCTACACCTTC. Its protein is CASRAGVWDGYTF.

A remark on this clone: An end of the junction does not agree with germline; a read error may underlie this. The chain joins TRBV11-2 to TRBJ2-7; tentative D call: TRBD1 (7 bases). The CDR3 loop spans 14 amino acids. The germline V gene has CDR1 SGHAT and CDR2 FQNNGV. The CDR3: CASSLAGGFYERYF. DNA of the CDR3: TGTGCCAGCAGCCTCGCAGGGGGGTTCTACGAGCGGTACTTC.

The CDR3 nucleotides read TGCGCCAGCAGCTTGGAGGGGTCCCCCACCGCGGCAGATACGCAGTATTTT. Protein sequence: CASSLEGSPTAADTQYF. This rearrangement joins TRBV5-1 to TRBJ2-3, with D perhaps matching TRBD1 (5 bases). The V gene lost 0 bases and the J gene lost 4 bases, with 18 bases spanning the gap. Germline assignment: CDR1 SGHRS and CDR2 YFSETQ. This CDR3 contains 17 residues.

Points on this clone: Other DNA sequences in the sample encode the same CDR3. The chain couples TRBV5-1 to TRBJ2-1; TRBD1 might be the D (6 bases). This CDR3 has 13 amino acids. In germline, CDR1 is SGHRS, CDR2 YFSETQ. V was shortened by 4 bases and J by 4 bases, with 9 bases between the two germline ends. The CDR3 DNA is TGCGCCAGCAGCGCGGACAGTTACAATGAGCAGTTCTTC. Protein sequence: CASSADSYNEQFF.

This clone was observed a few times. The V gene is TRBV11-2, the J gene TRBJ1-1; no definite D call. The germline gives CDR1 SGHAT, CDR2 FQNNGV. This CDR3 is 14 amino acids long. Trimming took off 5 bases at V and 3 bases at J, with 13 bases between the two ends. The CDR3 nucleotides read TGTGCCAGCAGCCAACTTCGGGAGGACACTGAAGCTTTCTTT. Translation: CASSQLREDTEAFF.

As DNA, the CDR3 is TGTGCCTGGAGTGTACTTGGGACAGGCCGCTACACCTTC. This sequence encodes CAWSVLGTGRYTF. This chain uses TRBV30 with TRBJ1-2, with 8 bases lining up with TRBD1. Germline V gene lookup returns CDR1 GTSNPN and CDR2 SVGIG (reference sequence). The CDR3 is 13 amino acids. Trimming took 0 bases from V and 9 from J; bases not matched to a gene: 6.

A single count supports this clone. The chain employs TRBV6-5 and TRBJ1-3; TRBD1 aligns across 7 bases. Germline loops: CDR1 MNHEY, CDR2 SVGAGI. The CDR3 loop spans 15 amino acids. V lost 4 bases and J lost 2; bases outside the gene matches: 5. The CDR3 here is CASSFDRAAGNTIYF. CDR3 coding DNA: TGTGCCAGCAGTTTCGACAGGGCGGCTGGAAACACCATATATTTT.

This clone was counted once. This rearrangement joins TRBV11-3 to TRBJ1-1; TRBD1 aligns across 9 bases. CDR3 length: 14 amino acids. Germline V gene lookup returns CDR1 SGHNT and CDR2 YENEEA. V was clipped by 4 bases and J by 5 bases; unmatched bases: 5. CDR3 nucleotide sequence: TGTGCCAGCAGCTCCCGGGACAGGGCTACTGAAGCTTTCTTT. It codes for CASSSRDRATEAFF.

This chain connects TRBV25-1 to TRBJ1-1; D may be TRBD1 (5 bases). The CDR3 runs to 15 residues. V lost 8 bases, J lost 0 bases, and 16 bases lay in between. CDR1 MGHDK and CDR2 SYGVNS come from the germline V gene. The DNA of the CDR3 is TGTGCCAGCTCCAAGGGGAGGACCATGAACACTGAAGCTTTCTTT. Encoded protein: CASSKGRTMNTEAFF.

This clone occurred a few times. The chain recombines TRBV2 with TRBJ1-1, with D hard to call. The germline V gene has CDR1 SNHLY and CDR2 FYNNEI. This CDR3 contains 13 residues. V shed 1 base and J shed 6 bases, with 9 bases lying between them. CDR3 bases: TGTGCCAGCAGTGAAGAGCTGATCGCTGAAGCTTTCTTT. This codes for CASSEELIAEAFF.

The rearrangement links TRBV5-1 to TRBJ1-4; 10 bases are a match to TRBD1. The CDR3 runs 14 residues. Looked up from germline, CDR1 is SGHRS and CDR2 is YFSETQ. After removal of 4 bases from V and 7 bases from J, the junction contained 4 bases not matched to a gene. As DNA, the CDR3 is TGCGCCAGCAGCCCCGGACAGGGGGTTGAAAAACTGTTTTTT. Amino acid sequence: CASSPGQGVEKLFF.

As to this clone: One junction end disagrees with the germline gene, perhaps due to a read error. The genes are TRBV7-9 and TRBJ1-2, with 7 bases identical to TRBD1. The CDR3 is made up of 15 amino acids. Germline CDR1 SEHNR, CDR2 FQNEAQ (reference sequence). CDR3 nucleotide sequence: TGTTCCAGCAGCTTAGGACAGGCCACTAACTATGGCTACACCTTC. This sequence encodes CSSSLGQATNYGYTF.

The genes are TRBV11-3 and TRBJ2-7, with D tentatively TRBD2 (5 bases). V lost 7 bases and J lost 5, with 12 bases in between. Germline V CDR1 and CDR2: SGHNT, YENEEA. The CDR3 length is 12 residues. CDR3 region: CASNRRGDEQYF. Written as DNA, the CDR3 is TGTGCCAGCAACCGCCGGGGTGACGAGCAGTACTTC.

The chain recombines TRBV7-2 with TRBJ2-5; 9 positions match TRBD2. The J segment lost 5 bases and the V segment lost 5 bases, leaving 12 bases of the junction unmatched. Germline V gene sequence: CDR1 SGHTA, CDR2 FQGNSA. This CDR3 region has 16 residues. CDR3 amino acids: CASSPHGGGARETQYF. The CDR3 DNA sequence: TGTGCCAGCAGCCCGCATGGCGGGGGGGCCCGGGAGACCCAGTACTTC.

The CDR3 protein is CASSLAGSNSPLHF. The CDR3 DNA is TGTGCCAGCAGCTTGGCAGGTTCTAATTCACCCCTCCACTTT. The chain uses TRBV5-4 and TRBJ1-6; D is ambiguous. The CDR3 contains 14 residues. CDR1 and CDR2 from the germline V gene are SGHNT and YYREEE (reference sequence). With 0 bases removed from V and 6 bases from J, the gap between germline ends came to 7 bases. The complete variable domain, with remaining parts taken from reference TRBV5-4 and TRBJ1-6, reads ETGVTQSPTHLIKTRGQQVTLRCSSQSGHNTVSWYQQALGQGPQFIFQYYREEENGRGNFPPRFSGLQFPNYSSELNVNALELDDSALYLCASSLAGSNSPLHFGNGTRLTVT.